These 28 T cell receptor beta chains share one sample of origin, sequenced in a study of T-cell memory formation after mild COVID-19. MiXCR, run by TCRdb on the 5' RACE reads, gives a single entry per CDR3 protein. The sample consists of 450,000 to 650,000 distinct CDR3 sequences, around 17% of them appearing once. Source material: PBMCs or a T cell subset sorted from them (not recorded which). Every receptor here comes from an adult woman who had mild COVID-19 (a few samples of this study predate the infection). Cell type and time point are not known.

The gene calls are TRBV19 and TRBJ1-1; a possible D gene is TRBD1 (6 bases). Germline V gene lookup returns CDR1 LNHDA and CDR2 SQIVND (reference sequence). V dropped 9 bases and J dropped 6 bases, with 26 bases sitting between them. The CDR3 loop spans 16 amino acids. CDR3 DNA: TGTGCCAGCCGCCCACGTGAGGGGGTTGGTAGGGCTGAAGCTTTCTTT. It encodes CASRPREGVGRAEAFF.

The chain has TRBV20-1 and TRBJ2-7; TRBD1 agrees at 8 bases. CDR3 length: 13 amino acids. Looked up from germline, CDR1 is DFQATT and CDR2 is SNEGSKA (reference sequence). The CDR3 reads CSVADRENYEQYF. DNA of the CDR3: TGCAGCGTGGCGGACAGGGAAAACTACGAGCAGTACTTC.

V gene TRBV5-1 combines with J gene TRBJ2-5; D might be TRBD2 (6 bases). The V end lost 0 bases, the J end lost 4 bases, and 10 bases lay between the germline ends. The CDR3 runs 14 residues. Germline CDR1 and CDR2: SGHRS and YFSETQ. CDR3 amino acids: CASSLAGLSETQYF. CDR3 coding DNA: TGCGCCAGCAGCTTGGCGGGACTTTCAGAGACCCAGTACTTC. The full variable domain, completed using reference TRBV5-1 and TRBJ2-5, is KAGVTQTPRYLIKTRGQQVTLSCSPISGHRSVSWYQQTPGQGLQFLFEYFSETQRNKGNFPGRFSGRQFSNSRSEMNVSTLELGDSALYLCASSLAGLSETQYFGPGTRLLVL.

The rearrangement links TRBV4-2 to TRBJ2-7; a possible D gene is TRBD1 (6 bases). This CDR3 is 12 amino acids long. The germline V and J ends were trimmed by 5 bases and 7 bases, with 12 bases remaining between them. Germline-derived CDR1 and CDR2 are LGHNA and YNFKEQ. The DNA for the CDR3 is TGTGCCAGCAGCGCCCAGGGGCAAGAGCAGTACTTC. It encodes CASSAQGQEQYF.

The J gene is TRBJ2-1, the V gene TRBV7-6; D might be TRBD2 (6 bases). Germline V gene data show CDR1 as SGHVS and CDR2 as FNYEAQ. V was trimmed by 2 bases and J by 4 bases, leaving 12 bases between them. The CDR3 length is 15 residues. The CDR3: CASSLRDSRYNEQFF. The CDR3 DNA reads TGTGCCAGCAGCTTAAGGGACTCCCGGTACAATGAGCAGTTCTTC.

The sample holds a few counts of this clonotype. CDR3 sequence: CASSDSKGGAHYEQYF. The CDR3 region has the DNA TGCGCCAGCAGCGATTCCAAGGGGGGGGCACACTACGAGCAGTACTTC. The V gene is TRBV5-1, the J gene TRBJ2-7; D might be TRBD2 (7 bases). The V end lost 4 bases, the J end lost 3 bases, and 20 bases lay between the germline ends. The CDR3 contains 16 residues. Per the germline V gene, CDR1 is SGHRS and CDR2 is YFSETQ.

The V and J genes are TRBV5-1 and TRBJ2-7; either TRBD1 or TRBD2 may supply D (5 bases each). Trimming took 5 bases from V and 5 from J, leaving 14 bases between them. In germline, CDR1 is SGHRS, CDR2 YFSETQ. CDR3 length: 13 amino acids. Written as DNA, the CDR3 is TGCGCCAGCAGAGCCCAGGGTAGCGACGAGCAGTACTTC. It is translated as CASRAQGSDEQYF.

This clonotype occurred a few times. J is TRBJ1-6 and V is TRBV27; D ambiguous. CDR1 and CDR2 (germline): MNHEY, SMNVEV (reference sequence). With 3 bases removed from V and 3 bases from J, the gap between germline ends came to 9 bases. This CDR3 spans 15 amino acids. CDR3 DNA: TGTGCCAGCAGTTTGGAGGGTGGCTATAATTCACCCCTCCACTTT. This codes for CASSLEGGYNSPLHF.

The chain links TRBV10-3 to TRBJ2-7; TRBD1 matches at 7 bases. The CDR3 is made up of 12 amino acids. CDR1 and CDR2 (germline): ENHRY, SYGVKD. After removal of 11 bases from V and 3 bases from J, the junction contained 7 bases not matched to a gene. DNA for the CDR3: TGTGCCGCCGGGACAGTGAACTACGAGCAGTACTTC. It translates to CAAGTVNYEQYF.

This clonotype turned up a few times. J is TRBJ2-7 and V is TRBV6-5; D could derive from TRBD1 or TRBD2 (5 bases each). The germline V and J ends were trimmed by 4 bases and 12 bases, with 19 bases remaining between them. Germline V gives CDR1 MNHEY, CDR2 SVGAGI. This CDR3 has 13 amino acids. The CDR3 sequence: CASSLHGTAISYF. The CDR3 region has the DNA TGTGCCAGCAGTTTGCACGGGACCGCCATTTCGTACTTC.

J is TRBJ2-1 and V is TRBV12-3 or TRBV12-4; weak D call: TRBD1 (5 bases). The length of the CDR3 is 12 residues. Trimming pared 10 bases from V and 4 bases from J, leaving 11 bases between. CDR3 protein: CATSGWYNEQFF. The CDR3 DNA sequence: TGTGCCACCTCAGGGTGGTACAATGAGCAGTTCTTC.

The chain carries TRBV7-9 and TRBJ2-7, with TRBD1 matching over 7 bases. V lost 4 bases to trimming and J lost 5 bases; unmatched junction nucleotides: 8. The CDR3 is 14 residues long. Germline values: CDR1 SEHNR, CDR2 FQNEAQ (reference sequence). DNA for the CDR3: TGTGCCAGCAGCTACCGAGGGGGCAGAGACGAGCAGTACTTC. Translation gives CASSYRGGRDEQYF.

V and J are TRBV27 and TRBJ2-3, with 9 bases matching TRBD1. The CDR3 has 16 amino acids. Germline trimming cut 4 bases from V and 1 base from J; bases unmatched to any gene: 6. In germline, CDR1 is MNHEY, CDR2 SMNVEV (reference sequence). The CDR3 sequence is CASSSRRTGGTDTQYF. For the CDR3, the DNA is TGTGCCAGCAGTTCCCGGCGGACAGGGGGCACAGATACGCAGTATTTT.

This chain connects TRBV20-1 to TRBJ2-7, with 8 bases aligning to TRBD1. CDR3 length equals 15 residues. The V gene end was trimmed by 6 bases and the J gene end by 0 bases; junction bases not matched to a gene: 10. Germline lookup yields CDR1 DFQATT and CDR2 SNEGSKA (reference sequence). The CDR3 is CSARGATGVSYEQYF. For the CDR3, the DNA is TGCAGTGCCCGAGGGGCGACAGGGGTCTCCTACGAGCAGTACTTC.

The rearrangement links TRBV7-2 to TRBJ2-1; D remains unclear. The V gene's germline CDR1 is SGHTA and CDR2 FQGNSA. The CDR3 covers 14 residues. V lost 2 bases and J 2 bases, leaving 7 bases between the germline ends. CDR3 coding DNA: TGTGCCAGCAGCTTACATCCTCCCTACAATGAGCAGTTCTTC. Amino acids: CASSLHPPYNEQFF.

This clonotype has a handful of counts. This chain connects TRBV27 to TRBJ1-1; 7 positions match TRBD1. Germline values: CDR1 MNHEY, CDR2 SMNVEV (reference sequence). V dropped 1 base and J dropped 0; count of bases not matched to a gene: 14. This CDR3 is 19 amino acids long. The DNA for the CDR3 is TGTGCCAGCAGTTTATATCCCCCCTCCAGGGGGGGAATGAACACTGAAGCTTTCTTT. Translated, it gives CASSLYPPSRGGMNTEAFF.

The J gene is TRBJ2-4, the V gene TRBV2, with D unclear. Trimming removed 1 base at V and 2 bases at J, with 12 bases between. The CDR3 has 16 amino acids. Germline loops: CDR1 SNHLY, CDR2 FYNNEI. DNA for the CDR3: TGTGCCAGCAGTGAAGAGGCAGGACGGTCCAAAAACATTCAGTACTTC. Translating gives CASSEEAGRSKNIQYF.

CDR3 coding DNA: TGTGCCAGCAGTTACATGGACTGGAAGGGCAATGAGCAGTTCTTC. This gives the protein CASSYMDWKGNEQFF. This chain links TRBV6-2 or TRBV6-3 with TRBJ2-1; a possible D gene is TRBD2 (5 bases). The CDR3 spans 15 residues. The V gene lost 2 bases and the J gene lost 6 bases, with 14 bases spanning the gap. Germline lookup yields CDR1 MNHEY and CDR2 SVGEGT.

This chain joins TRBV4-1 and TRBJ2-2; D remains unclear. V was clipped by 0 bases and J by 3 bases, with 11 bases between them. Germline V gene data show CDR1 as MGHRA and CDR2 as YSYEKL. This CDR3 has 16 amino acids. The CDR3: CASSQDPGIYTGELFF. The CDR3 region has the DNA TGCGCCAGCAGCCAAGATCCCGGCATTTACACCGGGGAGCTGTTTTTT.

The chain combines TRBV7-9 with TRBJ2-2, with D perhaps TRBD2 (6 bases). The CDR3 runs 13 residues. The V gene's germline CDR1 is SEHNR and CDR2 FQNEAQ (reference sequence). The V end was cut by 7 bases, the J end by 7 bases, with 13 bases between. The CDR3 spells CASTEGGFGELFF. The CDR3, as DNA: TGTGCCAGCACCGAGGGAGGATTCGGGGAGCTGTTTTTT. The full variable domain, in which reference TRBV7-9 and TRBJ2-2 provide the parts outside the CDR3, is DTGVSQNPRHKITKRGQNVTFRCDPISEHNRLYWYRQTLGQGPEFLTYFQNEAQLEKSRLLSDRFSAERPKGSFSTLEIQRTEQGDSAMYLCASTEGGFGELFFGEGSRLTVL.

This clonotype has a handful of counts. The chain uses TRBV7-9 and TRBJ2-7, with D unresolved. In germline, CDR1 is SEHNR, CDR2 FQNEAQ (reference sequence). Trimming took 2 bases from V and 0 from J, leaving 11 bases between them. The CDR3 covers 15 residues. CDR3 in DNA: TGTGCCAGCAGCTTAACGCGAGGCAACTCCTACGAGCAGTACTTC. Its translation is CASSLTRGNSYEQYF.

This clonotype occurred a few times. The chain recombines TRBV11-3 with TRBJ2-1; 11 nucleotides line up with TRBD2. The CDR3 length is 15 residues. V lost 5 bases and J lost 5; bases outside the gene matches: 5. Germline-derived CDR1 and CDR2 are SGHNT and YENEEA. CDR3 bases: TGTGCCAGCAGCCGGGGACTAGCGGAACACAATGAGCAGTTCTTC. Translating gives CASSRGLAEHNEQFF.

Only a few counts were recorded for this clonotype. The chain links TRBV14 to TRBJ1-1; D is possibly TRBD1 (5 bases). The CDR3 is 15 residues long. CDR1 SGHDN and CDR2 FVKESK come from the germline V gene. V was cut by 1 base and J by 6 bases, with 15 bases left in between. CDR3 residues: CASSQGAGRDPEAFF. The DNA of the CDR3 is TGTGCCAGCAGCCAAGGGGCGGGAAGGGACCCTGAAGCTTTCTTT.

This clonotype has more than one count but fewer than ten. The genes are TRBV6-2 or TRBV6-3 and TRBJ2-1; 8 positions agree with TRBD1. Germline CDR1 MNHEY, CDR2 SVGEGT. The CDR3 sequence is 15 residues long. The J segment lost 4 bases and the V segment lost 4 bases, leaving 6 bases of the junction unmatched. The CDR3: CASSFRTGIYNEQFF. As DNA, the CDR3 is TGTGCCAGCAGTTTCAGGACAGGGATTTACAATGAGCAGTTCTTC.

This clonotype turned up a few times. The chain uses TRBV5-1 and TRBJ2-2; D is perhaps TRBD1 (5 bases). The CDR3 covers 17 residues. The V gene lost 6 bases and the J gene lost 0 bases, with 18 bases spanning the gap. CDR1 is SGHRS and CDR2 is YFSETQ in the germline V gene. The CDR3 sequence: CASTGRDRSSNTGELFF. The CDR3 region has the DNA TGCGCCAGCACCGGCAGAGACAGATCTTCGAACACCGGGGAGCTGTTTTTT.

This clonotype was found a few times. The V gene is TRBV29-1, the J gene TRBJ2-3; TRBD1 aligns across 10 bases. V shed 0 bases, J shed 2 bases, and the junction held 2 bases outside the gene matches. Germline loops: CDR1 SQVTM, CDR2 ANQGSEA. The CDR3 totals 15 residues. CDR3 in amino acids: CSVEDGTGATDTQYF. DNA of the CDR3: TGCAGCGTTGAAGATGGGACAGGGGCCACAGATACGCAGTATTTT.

This rearrangement joins TRBV4-1 to TRBJ2-1; 14 bases match TRBD2. V lost 0 bases, J lost 9 bases, and 7 bases stayed unmatched. In germline, CDR1 is MGHRA, CDR2 YSYEKL. This CDR3 comprises 17 residues. CDR3 in DNA: TGCGCCAGCAGCCAAGACGGGACTAGCGGGAGACCCACTGAGCAGTTCTTC. It translates to CASSQDGTSGRPTEQFF.

The rearrangement uses TRBV5-1 and TRBJ1-6; 8 nucleotides line up with TRBD1. Losses at the gene ends were 3 bases for V and 10 bases for J; bases not matched to a gene: 6. CDR3 length equals 14 residues. CDR1 is SGHRS and CDR2 is YFSETQ in the germline V gene. The CDR3 DNA is TGCGCCAGCAGCTACGACAGGGGCCAATCACCCCTCCACTTT. Its protein product is CASSYDRGQSPLHF.